The clone carrying this TCR beta chain has a handful of counts. No antigen is known for it. In the authors' workflow: A per-sample median of approximately 100,000 TCRs was observed, with a range of about 23,224 to 750,000. TCRdb recomputed calls from the RACE reads with MiXCR, one row per CDR3 protein. It is TCRdb's table, rather than the study itself, that gives the V and J calls and clone size. The profile covers fewer than 100,000 distinct CDR3 sequences, with 7% to 10% appearing a single time and approximately 2% taken by the ten largest. This sample stems from a study of human T cells and chemical hapten exposure. Study-level information: Patients received weekly diphenylcyclopropenone doses to the scalp throughout the approximately 24-week study. General study results and limits: While controls formed fewer of them, expanded TCRs formed significantly more large CDR3 similarity clusters.

Germline V gene data show CDR1 as SEHNR and CDR2 as FQNEAQ (reference sequence). Between the trimmed V and J ends, which lost 5 bases and 7 bases, there was a span of 21 bases. CDR3 length equals 15 residues. Time point meaning: patch test 2, 6 weeks after DPC sensitization. Treatment here: therapeutic diphenylcyclopropenone sensitization with weekly scalp DPC. Non-pregnant alopecia patients aged 18 to 70, suitable for DPC therapy. The gene calls are TRBV7-9 and TRBJ2-7, with no clear D. This receptor was identified in a woman in her forties with alopecia areata. Some clones in this sample may be carry-over from other donors' samples. The material sequenced was whole blood, taken in connection with sensitization to the hapten diphenylcyclopropenone (DPC). The CDR3 region is CASSPLGQVVVEQYF. CDR3 coding DNA: TGTGCCAGCAGCCCTTTAGGGCAGGTGGTGGTTGAGCAGTACTTC.